Reported below is one TCR beta chain. Its antigen is undetermined. The sample belongs to a study of cytomegalovirus exposure and HLA in healthy donors. As for the study in general: Assignment to the Caucasian-associated ancestry cluster applied to around 76% of the approximately 380 genotyped donors.

The PCR used 60 Vbeta and 13 Jbeta primers. Per the authors' pipeline: Later work found 65 million to 100 million unique TCR beta chains, with 9 million to 13 million shared. The repertoire was sequenced with immunoSEQ multiplex PCR; TCRdb's copy has only in-frame clones and lacks some. V, J and clone size derive from that table, while D and trimming were established from the DNA sequence. The table lists approximately 190,000 clones, around 81% of them singletons. In germline, CDR1 is GTSNPN, CDR2 SVGIG (reference sequence). CDR3 length: 11 residues. Trimming stripped 0 bases from V and 13 bases from J, with 12 bases between. Overall study findings and caveats: What a later analysis reportedly showed was that an Asian-associated ancestry cluster had fewer N-insertions than the roughly 670-donor mean. Analyzed later, most CMV-associated TCR beta chains appeared HLA-restricted.

This rearrangement joins TRBV30 to TRBJ1-2; a possible D gene is TRBD1 (6 bases). The TCR originated in a woman aged 18-29 years in good health and CMV-seropositive. The sample was PBMCs. For the CDR3, the DNA is TGTGCCTGGAGTGTAGGGGGGGCCGGCACCTTC. It encodes CAWSVGGAGTF.